This T cell receptor (beta chain) was profiled in a study of tumor-infiltrating lymphocytes in localized non-small cell lung cancer (dated by TCRdb to about 2021). For the study in its entirety: The cohort included patients whose samples were collected after neoadjuvant chemotherapy, as well as both smokers and never-smokers and several histologies. The overall ICON cohort comprised 150 or so surgical patients with localized non-small cell lung cancer whose tumors were resected. Alongside flow cytometry, multiplex immunofluorescence, RNA-seq, exome sequencing and proteomics, TCR sequencing was applied to the same patients as one of several integrated assays. Resected tumor tissue and uninvolved lung tissue described as non-adjacent to the tumor were contributed by each patient, with both tissues obtained from the same patient. A total of under 65 patients were part of the paired comparison of immunoSEQ T-cell fraction between tumor and uninvolved lung. What the authors observed across the whole study: Because different pieces of the same tissue were used for different assays, technical variation could not be separated from intratumor heterogeneity. The TCR-derived T-cell fraction showed no difference between the flow cytometry-defined immunotypes IM1 (good prognosis) and IM2 (poor prognosis). Assay coverage differed among patients according to how much tissue was available, so only a subset of the cohort had TCR sequencing. Higher T cell infiltration in tumors than in uninvolved lung tissue was supported by TCRbeta sequencing, consistent with immunofluorescence CD3 counts.

The T-cell fraction in tumor and uninvolved lung tissue was provided by TCR sequencing with the immunoSEQ assay. For the original study's pipeline: In the survival analysis, patients were divided into a high T-cell fraction group (upper tertile) and a low T-cell fraction group (lower two tertiles), and the two groups were compared using a log-rank test. A signed-rank test was used to check for differences in T-cell fraction between paired tumor and uninvolved lung. Entries here come from immuneACCESS through TCRdb and include only in-frame sequences with V and J called. Some clones fail to appear in such tables; in the studies checked, an unresolved V gene covers under half of the shortfall, and the cause of the remainder is unknown. For V, J and clone size, that table is used; D and trimming come from the DNA. The sample data list 15,000 or so clones, and roughly 88% of these were observed just once. The ten largest make up around 3.7% of the sample.

Remarks on this clone: Its binding antigen is unknown. The record has no base qualities; no much larger clone is one base away.

Trimming leaves V shorter by 2 bases and J shorter by 0 bases, with the junction holding 11 bases beyond the gene matches. The CDR3 spans 19 residues, from the cysteine through the phenylalanine. CDR3 DNA only is kept here, 57 bases in frame from base 1. Sequences GTSNPN (CDR1) and SVGIG (CDR2) are obtained from the germline V gene (reference sequence). The first patient joined ICON in the first half of 2016, and enrollment wrapped up when the last patient was enrolled in September 2018. Fresh tumor and matched uninvolved tissue for in-depth immune analyses, including TCR sequencing, were collected from a subcohort of under 85 patients. No cell sorting was done, and TCR sequencing was instead run on DNA isolated from bulk tissue.

Sequenced: uninvolved lung tissue not adjacent to the tumor. The sequence links TRBV30 to TRBJ2-6, with 9 junctional bases fitting TRBD1. The clonotype originates from a human donor with non-small cell lung cancer. The CDR3 here reads CAWSLRSGTGSSGANVLTF. The nucleotides read TGTGCCTGGAGTCTTAGATCCGGGACAGGGAGCTCTGGGGCCAACGTCCTGACTTTC. This CDR3, with the reference TRBV30 and TRBJ2-6 proteins standing in past its ends, gives the full variable domain SQTIHQWPATLVQPVGSPLSLECTVEGTSNPNLYWYRQAAGRGLQLLFYSVGIGQISSEVPQNLSASRPQDRQFILSSKKLLLSDSGFYLCAWSLRSGTGSSGANVLTFGAGSRLTVL.